What follows are 8 T cell receptor beta chains derived from one specimen sequenced in a study. TCRdb called the RT-PCR reads again in MiXCR, with one record for every CDR3 protein. The table has roughly 6,000 distinct CDR3 sequences, more than 85% seen once; the top ten hold roughly 8%. Material: memory CD4+ T cells from blood. The source of these receptors is a female donor in good health, serving as a healthy control.

In regard to this clonotype: The size of this beta chain means little, since it is a stray read in a library made for alpha chains. V gene TRBV29-1 combines with J gene TRBJ2-2; D unclear. In germline, CDR1 is SQVTM, CDR2 ANQGSEA. The V gene lost 2 bases and the J gene lost 6 bases, with 10 bases spanning the gap. The CDR3 length is 13 residues. As DNA, the CDR3 is TGCAGCGTTGAACCCAACAGCGCCGGGGAGCTGTTTTTT. Protein: CSVEPNSAGELFF.

Regarding this clonotype: A library prepared for alpha chains yielded this beta chain as an off-target read; its size is of little meaning. The chain combines TRBV12-3 or TRBV12-4 with TRBJ1-5; a possible D gene is TRBD1 (6 bases). The CDR3 runs 14 residues. Trimming removed 7 bases from V and 3 bases from J, with 13 bases in between. CDR3 nucleotides: TGTGCCAGCACCAAATGGGGGGCCAATCAGCCCCAGCATTTT. Translating it yields CASTKWGANQPQHF.

Turning to this clonotype: This beta chain appears as a stray read in a library generated for alpha chains; its size is not informative. The chain is built from TRBV10-3 and TRBJ1-6, with 8 positions matching TRBD1. The CDR3 covers 15 residues. In germline, CDR1 is ENHRY, CDR2 SYGVKD. J gave up 10 bases and V 0 bases, and 5 bases lay outside the gene matches. The CDR3 nucleotides read TGTGCCATCAGTGAGTCTCCAGGGACAGGCTCACCCCTCCACTTT. This codes for CAISESPGTGSPLHF.

As concerns this clonotype: Because the library targeted alpha chains, this beta chain is an off-target read whose size means little. The chain joins TRBV13 to TRBJ1-4; 7 bases are shared with TRBD1. Germline V gives CDR1 PRHDT, CDR2 FYEKMQ (reference sequence). The CDR3 sequence is 16 residues long. Trimming cost V 5 bases and J 3 bases; bases outside gene matches: 9. The CDR3, as DNA: TGTGCCAGCAGCACCCGACAGGGTCGGGCTAATGAAAAACTGTTTTTT. Translation: CASSTRQGRANEKLFF.

This clonotype turned up a few times. This beta chain is an unintended read in a library built for alpha chains; its size means little. The V and J genes are TRBV27 and TRBJ2-5; D perhaps matches TRBD2 (5 bases). CDR1 is MNHEY and CDR2 is SMNVEV in the germline V gene (reference sequence). Between the trimmed V and J ends, which lost 5 bases and 1 base, there was a span of 8 bases. The CDR3 loop spans 13 amino acids. CDR3 residues: CASSPGLQETQYF. The CDR3, as DNA: TGTGCCAGCAGTCCAGGACTCCAAGAGACCCAGTACTTC.

A word on this clonotype: A library prepared for alpha chains yielded this beta chain as an off-target read; its size is of little meaning. The V gene is TRBV14, the J gene TRBJ1-1, with D maybe TRBD1 (5 bases). There are 12 residues in the CDR3. Germline V lookup: CDR1 SGHDN, CDR2 FVKESK. Trimming cost V 0 bases and J 10 bases, with 9 bases left between them. CDR3 region: CASSQEPGRAFF. The CDR3, as DNA: TGTGCCAGCAGCCAAGAGCCAGGGAGAGCTTTCTTT.

Regarding this clonotype: A library prepared for alpha chains yielded this beta chain as an off-target read; its size is of little meaning. The V call is TRBV6-1, the J call TRBJ1-6; the match to TRBD1 covers 8 bases. The CDR3 extends over 15 amino acids. The germline CDR1 and CDR2 sequences are MNHNS and SASEGT. V trimming: 5 bases; J trimming: 8 bases; junction bases outside the gene matches: 8. The CDR3 loop reads CASSTLQGAHSPLHF. The CDR3 bases are TGTGCCAGCAGTACACTTCAGGGGGCCCATTCACCCCTCCACTTT.

About this clonotype: With the library built for alpha chains, this beta chain is off target and its frequency is not meaningful. This chain joins TRBV6-5 and TRBJ2-5; D unclear. Trimming took 7 bases from V and 5 from J, leaving 14 bases between them. The germline CDR1 and CDR2 sequences are MNHEY and SVGAGI. The CDR3 runs 13 residues. CDR3 amino acids: CASIPPGQETQYF. CDR3 coding DNA: TGTGCCAGCATCCCTCCAGGTCAGGAGACCCAGTACTTC.